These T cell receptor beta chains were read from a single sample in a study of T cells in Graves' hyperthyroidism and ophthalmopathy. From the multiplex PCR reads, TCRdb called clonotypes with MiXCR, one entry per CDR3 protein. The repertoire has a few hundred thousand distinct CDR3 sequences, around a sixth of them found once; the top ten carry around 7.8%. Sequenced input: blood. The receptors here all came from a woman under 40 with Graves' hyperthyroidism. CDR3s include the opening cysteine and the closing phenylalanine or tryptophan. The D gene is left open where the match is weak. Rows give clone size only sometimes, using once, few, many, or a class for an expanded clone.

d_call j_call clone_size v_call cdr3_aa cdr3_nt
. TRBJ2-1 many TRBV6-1 CASSPMSGSNEQFF TGTGCCAGCAGCCCGATGAGCGGGTCCAATGAGCAGTTCTTC
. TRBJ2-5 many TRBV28 CASSFEYQETQYF TGTGCCAGCAGTTTTGAGTACCAAGAGACCCAGTACTTC
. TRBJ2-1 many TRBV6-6 CASSYSVRGVDEQFF TGTGCCAGCAGTTACTCGGTCAGGGGGGTCGATGAGCAGTTCTTC
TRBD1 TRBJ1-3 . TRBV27 CASSLTGGIGNTIYF TGTGCCAGCAGTTTAACAGGGGGCATTGGAAACACCATATATTTT
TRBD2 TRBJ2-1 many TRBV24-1 CATSATGTSGSVDEQFF TGTGCCACCAGTGCCACTGGGACTAGCGGGAGCGTCGATGAGCAGTTCTTC
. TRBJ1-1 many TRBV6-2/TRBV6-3 CASSYGNTLRTEAFF TGTGCCAGCAGTTACGGGAACACCCTCCGAACTGAAGCTTTCTTT
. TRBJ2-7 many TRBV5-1 CASSRTGVSHSYEQYF TGCGCCAGCAGCCGGACGGGTGTTTCCCACTCCTACGAGCAGTACTTC
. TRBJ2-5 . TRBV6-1 CASSRGTLETQYF TGTGCCAGCAGTCGCGGGACGCTGGAGACCCAGTACTTC
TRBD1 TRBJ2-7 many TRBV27 CASRSGTGGFDEQYF TGTGCCAGCAGATCCGGGACAGGGGGCTTCGACGAGCAGTACTTC
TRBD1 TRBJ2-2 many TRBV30 CACWDRHTGELFF TGTGCCTGCTGGGACAGGCACACCGGGGAGCTGTTTTTT
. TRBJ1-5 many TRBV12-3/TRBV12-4 CASSLRDSNQPQHF TGTGCCAGCAGTTTAAGGGATAGCAATCAGCCCCAGCATTTT
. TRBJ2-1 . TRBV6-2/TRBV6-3 CASNRLGPLSYNEQFF TGTGCCAGCAACAGGCTGGGACCACTCTCCTACAATGAGCAGTTCTTC
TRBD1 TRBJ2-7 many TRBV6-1 CASTQGASAYEQYF TGTGCCAGCACCCAGGGGGCCTCGGCCTACGAGCAGTACTTC
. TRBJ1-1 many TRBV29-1 CSAAQGSTEAFF TGCAGCGCCGCACAGGGATCCACTGAAGCTTTCTTT
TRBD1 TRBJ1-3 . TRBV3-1 CASSQETGGVSGNTIYF TGTGCCAGCAGCCAAGAGACAGGGGGTGTCTCTGGAAACACCATATATTTT
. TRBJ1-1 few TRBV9 CASSPTDSLNTEAFF TGTGCCAGCAGCCCAACGGACAGCTTGAACACTGAAGCTTTCTTT
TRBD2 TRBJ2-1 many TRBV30 CAWSVELATYNEQFF TGTGCCTGGAGTGTAGAACTAGCGACATACAATGAGCAGTTCTTC
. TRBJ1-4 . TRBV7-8 CASSLTANWGATNEKLFF TGTGCCAGCAGCTTAACCGCGAATTGGGGAGCCACTAATGAAAAACTGTTTTTT
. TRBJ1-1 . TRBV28 CASKRDRYTEAFF TGTGCCAGCAAGCGGGACCGATACACTGAAGCTTTCTTT
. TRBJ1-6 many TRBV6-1 CASSLTGHSPLHF TGTGCCAGCAGTTTGACTGGGCATTCACCCCTCCACTTT
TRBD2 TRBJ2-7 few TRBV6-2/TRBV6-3 CASSYAASGISVSYEQYF TGTGCCAGCAGTTACGCGGCTAGCGGGATATCCGTCTCCTACGAGCAGTACTTC
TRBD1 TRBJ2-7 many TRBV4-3 CASSQEDRVTPWTEQYF TGCGCCAGCAGCCAAGAGGACAGGGTTACTCCATGGACGGAGCAGTACTTC
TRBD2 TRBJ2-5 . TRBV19 CASSLGLAGDQETQYF TGTGCCAGTAGTCTAGGACTAGCGGGAGATCAGGAGACCCAGTACTTC